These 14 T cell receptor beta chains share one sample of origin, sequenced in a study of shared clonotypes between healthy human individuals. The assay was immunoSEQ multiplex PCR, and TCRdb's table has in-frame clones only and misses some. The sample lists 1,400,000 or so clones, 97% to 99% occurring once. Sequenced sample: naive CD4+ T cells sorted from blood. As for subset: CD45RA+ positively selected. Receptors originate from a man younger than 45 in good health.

The CDR3 DNA reads as TGTGCCAGCAGTGAGGACAGGAACTATGGCTACACCTTC. Residues: CASSEDRNYGYTF. V is TRBV28 and J is TRBJ1-2, with 7 bases lining up with TRBD1. This CDR3 comprises 13 residues. Germline assignment: CDR1 MDHEN and CDR2 SYDVKM. Unmatched junction bases numbered 2, after V lost 5 bases and J lost 2 bases.

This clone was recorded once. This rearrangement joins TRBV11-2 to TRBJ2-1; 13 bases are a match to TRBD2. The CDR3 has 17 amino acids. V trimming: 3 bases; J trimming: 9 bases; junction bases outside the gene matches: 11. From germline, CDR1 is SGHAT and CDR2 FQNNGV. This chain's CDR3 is CASSLLGTSGRAGEQFF. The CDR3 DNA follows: TGTGCCAGCAGCTTGTTAGGAACTAGCGGGAGGGCAGGTGAGCAGTTCTTC.

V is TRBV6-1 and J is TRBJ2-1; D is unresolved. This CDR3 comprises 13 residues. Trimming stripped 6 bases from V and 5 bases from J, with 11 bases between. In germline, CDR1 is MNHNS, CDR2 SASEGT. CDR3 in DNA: TGTGCCAGCAGCACCCTGGTGGACAATGAGCAGTTCTTC. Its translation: CASSTLVDNEQFF.

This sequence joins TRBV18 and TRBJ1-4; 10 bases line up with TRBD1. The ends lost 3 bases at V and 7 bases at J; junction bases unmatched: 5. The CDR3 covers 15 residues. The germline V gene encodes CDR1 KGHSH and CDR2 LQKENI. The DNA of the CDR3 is TGTGCCAGCTCACCGGGACAGGGGCACGGTGAAAAACTGTTTTTT. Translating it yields CASSPGQGHGEKLFF.

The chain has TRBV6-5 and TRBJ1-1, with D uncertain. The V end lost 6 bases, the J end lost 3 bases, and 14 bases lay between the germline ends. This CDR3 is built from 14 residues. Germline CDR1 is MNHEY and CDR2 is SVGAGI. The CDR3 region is CASRNPGSHTEAFF. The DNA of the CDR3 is TGTGCCAGCAGAAACCCCGGCAGTCACACTGAAGCTTTCTTT.

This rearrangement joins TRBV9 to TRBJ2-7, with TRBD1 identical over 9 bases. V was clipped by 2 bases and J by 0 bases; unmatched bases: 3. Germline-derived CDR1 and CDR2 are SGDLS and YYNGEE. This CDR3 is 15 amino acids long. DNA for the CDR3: TGTGCCAGCAGCGTCGGGACAGGGCTCTCCTACGAGCAGTACTTC. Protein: CASSVGTGLSYEQYF.

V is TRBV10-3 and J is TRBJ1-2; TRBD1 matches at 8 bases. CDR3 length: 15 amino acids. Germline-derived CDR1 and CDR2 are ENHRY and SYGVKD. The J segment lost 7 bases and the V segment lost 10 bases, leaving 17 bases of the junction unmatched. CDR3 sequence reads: CATTRGQGAPSGYTF. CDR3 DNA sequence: TGTGCCACCACCCGGGGGCAGGGGGCGCCGTCTGGCTACACCTTC.

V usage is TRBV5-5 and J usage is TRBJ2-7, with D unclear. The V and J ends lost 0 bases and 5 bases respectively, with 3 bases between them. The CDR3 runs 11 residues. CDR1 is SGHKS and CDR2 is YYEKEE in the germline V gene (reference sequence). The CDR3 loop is CASSLVNEQYF. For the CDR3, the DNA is TGTGCCAGCAGCTTGGTCAACGAGCAGTACTTC.

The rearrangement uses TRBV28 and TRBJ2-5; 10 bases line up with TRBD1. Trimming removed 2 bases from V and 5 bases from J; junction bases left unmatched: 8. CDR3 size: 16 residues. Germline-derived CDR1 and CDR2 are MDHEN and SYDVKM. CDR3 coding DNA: TGTGCCAGCAGTTTAGACAGGGGGCTGATCGGGGAGACCCAGTACTTC. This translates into CASSLDRGLIGETQYF.

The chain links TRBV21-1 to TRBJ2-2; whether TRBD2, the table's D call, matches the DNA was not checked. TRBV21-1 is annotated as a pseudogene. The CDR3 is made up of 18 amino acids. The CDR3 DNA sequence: TGTGCCAGCAGCAAAGAGGGGTTAGCGGGAGGGGACACCGGGGAGCTGTTTTTT. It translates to CASSKEGLAGGDTGELFF.

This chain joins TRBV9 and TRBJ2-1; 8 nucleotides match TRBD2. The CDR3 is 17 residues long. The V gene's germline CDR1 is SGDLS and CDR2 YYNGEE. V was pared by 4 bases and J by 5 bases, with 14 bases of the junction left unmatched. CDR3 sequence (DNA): TGTGCCAGCAGCCCCCCCCCTTCGAGGCGGGAGGACAATGAGCAGTTCTTC. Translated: CASSPPPSRREDNEQFF.

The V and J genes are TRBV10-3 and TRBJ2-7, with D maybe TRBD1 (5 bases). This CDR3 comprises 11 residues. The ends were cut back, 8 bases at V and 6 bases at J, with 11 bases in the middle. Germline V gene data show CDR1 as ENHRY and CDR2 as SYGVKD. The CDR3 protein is CAIGWGLEQYF. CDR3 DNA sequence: TGTGCCATCGGGTGGGGCCTCGAGCAGTACTTC.

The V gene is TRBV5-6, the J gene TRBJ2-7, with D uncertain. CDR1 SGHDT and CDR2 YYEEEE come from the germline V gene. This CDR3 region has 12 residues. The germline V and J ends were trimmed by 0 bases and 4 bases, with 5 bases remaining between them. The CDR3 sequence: CASSLGWYEQYF. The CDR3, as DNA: TGTGCCAGCAGCTTGGGTTGGTACGAGCAGTACTTC.

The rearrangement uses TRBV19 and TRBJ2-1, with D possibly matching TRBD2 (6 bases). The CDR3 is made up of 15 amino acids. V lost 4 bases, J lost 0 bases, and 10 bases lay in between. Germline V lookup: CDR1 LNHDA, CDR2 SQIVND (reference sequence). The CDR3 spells CASSRPGVSYNEQFF. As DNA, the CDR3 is TGTGCCAGTAGTAGGCCGGGAGTCTCCTACAATGAGCAGTTCTTC.